This T cell receptor beta chain emerged from a study of molecular identifiers for immune sequencing clone quantification. To note about this clonotype: A much larger clone lies one base from this, so it may be a read error.

Between about 19,000 and 1,000,000 sorted cells, with 10%, 30% or 50% RNA, yielded naive CD8 libraries. Isolation of naive CD8 T cells was achieved by sorting on a CD8+CD4-CCR7+CD45RA+ phenotype. Library preparation followed earlier protocols using designated TCR primers. TCRdb re-called the PCR reads through MiXCR, storing one row per CDR3 protein. The repertoire holds 35,000 or so distinct CDR3 sequences, with about 18% as singletons. Germline V gives CDR1 MNHEY, CDR2 SVGEGT. This CDR3 comprises 17 residues. The specimen sequenced was naive CD8+ T cells from blood, with Jurkat cell RNA spiked in. The subset is: FACS-sorted CD8+CD4-CCR7+CD45RA+ naive T cells. The sequence was collected from a human donor in good health. Some libraries in this study had Jurkat cell RNA spiked in. V gene TRBV6-2 or TRBV6-3 combines with J gene TRBJ2-1; 13 bases match TRBD2. The CDR3 nucleotides read TGTGCCGGCAGCCGTACTAGCGGGGGGGCACTCGGCAATGAGCAGTTCTTC. Translating it yields CAGSRTSGGALGNEQFF.